This passage covers 19 T cell receptor beta chains from one sample sequenced in a study of early T cells in non-severe SARS-CoV-2 infection. TCRdb redid the calling of the 5' RACE reads with MiXCR, one entry per CDR3 protein. The table lists some 89,000 distinct CDR3 sequences, about 10% of them singletons. This specimen was whole blood, taken at baseline. These receptors were collected from an adult who was a healthcare worker with PCR-confirmed SARS-CoV-2 infection or an uninfected control (not recorded which).

The sample holds a few counts of this clonotype. The chain is built from TRBV12-3 or TRBV12-4 and TRBJ1-1; 7 bases map to TRBD1. The trim removed 5 bases at V and 4 bases at J, leaving 7 bases unmatched. The CDR3 has 14 residues. CDR3: CASSPTGRVTEAFF. CDR3 in DNA: TGTGCCAGCAGTCCGACAGGGAGGGTCACTGAAGCTTTCTTT.

In this sample, this clonotype turned up a few times. Written as DNA, the CDR3 is TGCGCCAGCAGCTCGGGACAATCGAACACCGGGGAGCTGTTTTTT. Its translation is CASSSGQSNTGELFF. The rearrangement uses TRBV5-1 and TRBJ2-2, with D possibly matching TRBD1 (6 bases). The ends were cut back, 3 bases at V and 0 bases at J, with 9 bases in the middle. CDR3 length: 15 residues. Germline V gives CDR1 SGHRS, CDR2 YFSETQ.

V usage is TRBV2 and J usage is TRBJ1-2; D gene ambiguous. The length of the CDR3 is 10 residues. Trimming shortened V by 7 bases and J by 6 bases, and 6 bases separated the two germline ends. Looked up from germline, CDR1 is SNHLY and CDR2 is FYNNEI. CDR3 coding DNA: TGTGCCAGCAAAAGGGATGGCTACACCTTC. This translates into CASKRDGYTF. Based on the CDR3 plus reference TRBV2 and TRBJ1-2, the full variable domain is EPEVTQTPSHQVTQMGQEVILRCVPISNHLYFYWYRQILGQKVEFLVSFYNNEISEKSEIFDDQFSVERPDGSNFTLKIRSTKLEDSAMYFCASKRDGYTFGSGTRLTVV.

A few counts support this clonotype. One junction end disagrees with the germline gene, perhaps due to a read error. The V gene is TRBV18, the J gene TRBJ2-7, with D unresolved. This CDR3 is 8 amino acids long. Germline V gene data show CDR1 as KGHSH and CDR2 as LQKENI. The CDR3 is CASSPPPF. CDR3 DNA sequence: TGTGCCAGCTCACCTCCCCCCTTC.

This clonotype was counted many times. The chain has TRBV5-1 and TRBJ2-6, with D perhaps matching TRBD1 or TRBD2 (6 bases each). The length of the CDR3 is 16 residues. V was cut by 4 bases and J by 0 bases, with 11 bases left in between. Germline CDR1 is SGHRS and CDR2 is YFSETQ. CDR3 sequence: CASSLEGGSGANVLTF. The CDR3 DNA follows: TGCGCCAGCAGCCTGGAGGGGGGCTCTGGGGCCAACGTCCTGACTTTC.

This clonotype occurred a few times. The chain joins TRBV5-1 to TRBJ1-1; 9 nucleotides agree with TRBD1. With 4 bases clipped from V and 1 base from J, the junction kept 11 bases outside the gene matches. Germline-derived CDR1 and CDR2 are SGHRS and YFSETQ. CDR3 size: 17 residues. CDR3 nucleotide sequence: TGCGCCAGCAGCCCCACGGGACAGGGATTGACGAACACTGAAGCTTTCTTT. This encodes CASSPTGQGLTNTEAFF.

In this sample, this clonotype turned up many times. The chain recombines TRBV19 with TRBJ2-1; weak D call: TRBD1 (6 bases). Germline V gene sequence: CDR1 LNHDA, CDR2 SQIVND (reference sequence). The CDR3 is 14 amino acids. With 2 bases removed from V and 4 bases from J, the gap between germline ends came to 9 bases. CDR3 loop: CASSIRGIYNEQFF. The CDR3 DNA reads TGTGCCAGTAGTATAAGGGGGATTTACAATGAGCAGTTCTTC. The whole variable domain, filled in from reference TRBV19 and TRBJ2-1, reads DGGITQSPKYLFRKEGQNVTLSCEQNLNHDAMYWYRQDPGQGLRLIYYSQIVNDFQKGDIAEGYSVSREKKESFPLTVTSAQKNPTAFYLCASSIRGIYNEQFFGPGTRLTVL.

This clonotype was seen a handful of times. The V call is TRBV7-3, the J call TRBJ2-3; D might be TRBD1 or TRBD2, each matching 5 bases. Germline V gene lookup returns CDR1 SGHTA and CDR2 FQGTGA. The CDR3 covers 13 residues. V lost 4 bases and J lost 6, with 11 bases in between. This CDR3 is CASSSGARDTQYF. The CDR3 region has the DNA TGTGCCAGCAGCTCCGGGGCAAGGGATACGCAGTATTTT.

The rearrangement uses TRBV6-6 and TRBJ1-3; D is possibly TRBD1 (5 bases). Germline lookup yields CDR1 MNHNY and CDR2 SVGAGI (reference sequence). This CDR3 contains 13 residues. Trimming left V 5 bases short and J 7 bases short, with 12 bases between. The CDR3 reads CASSRGQGNTIYF. In DNA form, the CDR3 reads TGTGCCAGCAGTCGCGGACAAGGGAACACCATATATTTT.

The chain employs TRBV27 and TRBJ2-1; tentative D call: TRBD1 (6 bases). Germline loops: CDR1 MNHEY, CDR2 SMNVEV (reference sequence). The CDR3 length is 16 residues. Trimming took 2 bases from V and 8 from J, leaving 19 bases between them. CDR3 DNA sequence: TGTGCCAGCAGTTTAGCGGGCAGGGTGGGACACGATGAGCAGTTCTTC. Translating gives CASSLAGRVGHDEQFF.

In its sample, this clonotype was seen a few times. The junction does not match germline at one end; this may be a read error. The chain combines TRBV12-3 or TRBV12-4 with TRBJ1-2; 8 nucleotides agree with TRBD1. The CDR3 has 14 residues. CDR3: CASSLNINSGQGEF. The CDR3 nucleotides read TGTGCCAGCAGTTTGAATATCAACTCAGGACAGGGAGAATTC.

CDR3 residues: CSVQSGTANEKLFF. Written as DNA, the CDR3 is TGCAGCGTTCAGTCCGGGACAGCCAATGAAAAACTGTTTTTT. The chain is built from TRBV29-1 and TRBJ1-4, with TRBD1 identical over 7 bases. V shed 5 bases, J shed 5 bases, and the junction held 8 bases outside the gene matches. This CDR3 is 14 amino acids long. Germline V lookup: CDR1 SQVTM, CDR2 ANQGSEA.

The rearrangement links TRBV4-3 to TRBJ1-6; D gene uncertain. CDR3 length: 17 residues. From germline, CDR1 is LGHNA and CDR2 YSLEER. The ends were cut back, 1 base at V and 0 bases at J, with 10 bases in the middle. The CDR3 nucleotides are TGCGCCAGCAGCCAAGGAGGCACGTCCTCCTATAATTCACCCCTCCACTTT. Protein: CASSQGGTSSYNSPLHF.

This clonotype has only a few counts. This sequence joins TRBV29-1 and TRBJ1-1; tentatively, D is TRBD1 (5 bases). With 4 bases removed from V and 4 bases from J, the gap between germline ends came to 10 bases. The CDR3 runs 12 residues. Germline CDR1 is SQVTM and CDR2 is ANQGSEA. The CDR3 loop reads CSVGREGTEAFF. The CDR3 coding sequence is TGCAGCGTTGGCAGGGAGGGCACTGAAGCTTTCTTT.

V gene TRBV30 combines with J gene TRBJ2-1, with 8 bases that match TRBD2. CDR3 length: 11 residues. V gave up 6 bases and J gave up 9 bases; unmatched junction bases: 4. CDR1 is GTSNPN and CDR2 is SVGIG in the germline V gene (reference sequence). The CDR3 spells CACAGGSEQFF. The CDR3, as DNA: TGTGCCTGCGCGGGGGGCAGTGAGCAGTTCTTC.

Only a few counts were recorded for this clonotype. CDR3: CSVVSLRSYNEQFF. The CDR3, as DNA: TGCAGCGTCGTGTCACTCCGCTCCTACAATGAGCAGTTCTTC. The chain has TRBV29-1 and TRBJ2-1, with unresolved D. CDR1 is SQVTM, CDR2 ANQGSEA, per germline. Trimming took off 6 bases at V and 0 bases at J, with 12 bases between the two ends. The length of the CDR3 is 14 residues.

This clonotype was seen a few times. The chain carries TRBV19 and TRBJ2-2, with D uncertain. Germline CDR1 reads LNHDA; CDR2 reads SQIVND (reference sequence). The CDR3 is made up of 16 amino acids. Trimming took off 3 bases at V and 4 bases at J, with 15 bases between the two ends. CDR3 in amino acids: CASSMVPTSGTGELFF. The CDR3 nucleotides read TGTGCCAGTAGTATGGTACCGACGTCGGGCACCGGGGAGCTGTTTTTT.

Comment on this clonotype: A read error is possible here, since a much larger clone lies one base away. The genes are TRBV7-9 and TRBJ2-3; D is ambiguous. Between the trimmed V and J ends, which lost 4 bases and 1 base, there was a span of 9 bases. CDR1 and CDR2 from the germline V gene are SEHNR and FQNEAQ (reference sequence). CDR3 length equals 14 residues. Here the CDR3 DNA reads TGTGCCAGCAGCTCCTCCCTGGGCACAGATACGCAGTATTTT. Protein product: CASSSSLGTDTQYF. Variable domain in full (rest from reference TRBV7-9 and TRBJ2-3): DTGVSQNPRHKITKRGQNVTFRCDPISEHNRLYWYRQTLGQGPEFLTYFQNEAQLEKSRLLSDRFSAERPKGSFSTLEIQRTEQGDSAMYLCASSSSLGTDTQYFGPGTRLTVL.

This clonotype was found many times. V gene TRBV6-5 combines with J gene TRBJ2-4, with 12 bases matching TRBD2. CDR3 length equals 17 residues. CDR1 and CDR2 (germline): MNHEY, SVGAGI. With 5 bases clipped from V and 1 base from J, the junction kept 6 bases outside the gene matches. The CDR3 spells CASSRSTSGGAKNIQYF. CDR3 in DNA: TGTGCCAGCAGTCGTTCTACTAGCGGGGGGGCCAAAAACATTCAGTACTTC.